The 21 T cell receptor beta chains in this list originate from one sample, sequenced in a study of cytomegalovirus exposure and HLA in healthy donors. The PCR employed 60 Vbeta primers together with 13 Jbeta primers. The assay was immunoSEQ multiplex PCR, and TCRdb's table has in-frame clones only and misses some. The sample includes about 96,000 clones, roughly 79% of them seen just once. The sample taken for sequencing was PBMCs. The origin of the receptors is a woman aged 70 to 79 in good health and CMV-seropositive.

This clone was observed a handful of times. This is likely a read error, given that the CDR3 carries no conserved phenylalanine or tryptophan at its end. No DNA is shown, since the ends of the CDR3 on it are uncertain; the CDR3 is the one TCRdb lists. CDR3: CASSEGGLLRV. The chain has TRBV6-4 and TRBJ2-3; the DNA was not compared with TRBD2, the D call given in the table. The CDR3 comprises 11 residues, both ends counted. The germline gives CDR1 MRHNA, CDR2 SNTAGT.

V usage is TRBV2 and J usage is TRBJ2-1, with 9 positions matching TRBD1. In germline, CDR1 is SNHLY, CDR2 FYNNEI. This CDR3 spans 15 amino acids. The ends lost 6 bases at V and 7 bases at J; junction bases unmatched: 10. CDR3 DNA sequence: TGTGCCAGCAGACCCGACAGGGGGAAATGGAATGAGCAGTTCTTC. Amino acids: CASRPDRGKWNEQFF. Full variable domain (missing parts from reference TRBV2 and TRBJ2-1): EPEVTQTPSHQVTQMGQEVILRCVPISNHLYFYWYRQILGQKVEFLVSFYNNEISEKSEIFDDQFSVERPDGSNFTLKIRSTKLEDSAMYFCASRPDRGKWNEQFFGPGTRLTVL.

The CDR3 reads CASRRSGGVNNEQFF. Written as DNA, the CDR3 is TGTGCCAGCAGGAGGTCAGGGGGCGTAAACAATGAGCAGTTCTTC. V and J are TRBV6-1 and TRBJ2-1; 8 nucleotides line up with TRBD1. The CDR3 sequence is 15 residues long. With V trimmed by 6 bases and J by 5 bases, 9 bases remained unmatched. The V gene's germline CDR1 is MNHNS and CDR2 SASEGT.

The chain recombines TRBV4-3 with TRBJ1-1, with D possibly matching TRBD1 (5 bases). The germline V gene encodes CDR1 LGHNA and CDR2 YSLEER. The V gene lost 2 bases and the J gene lost 5 bases, with 18 bases spanning the gap. The CDR3 is 16 residues long. CDR3 sequence reads: CASSQIGGAGGTEAFF. Here the CDR3 DNA reads TGCGCCAGCAGCCAAATCGGAGGGGCGGGGGGAACTGAAGCTTTCTTT.

V usage is TRBV5-1 and J usage is TRBJ2-3; the match to TRBD2 covers 7 bases. V was clipped by 4 bases and J by 0 bases; unmatched bases: 11. The CDR3 is 17 residues long. CDR1 is SGHRS, CDR2 YFSETQ, per germline. CDR3 sequence (DNA): TGCGCCAGCAGCCCCGCCCAGGCTAGCGGTAGCACAGATACGCAGTATTTT. Residues: CASSPAQASGSTDTQYF.

J is TRBJ1-1 and V is TRBV7-2; 10 bases map to TRBD1. The length of the CDR3 is 14 residues. The germline V gene encodes CDR1 SGHTA and CDR2 FQGNSA. V gave up 5 bases and J gave up 4 bases; unmatched junction bases: 4. The CDR3 reads CASSPGQGSTEAFF. In DNA form, the CDR3 reads TGTGCCAGCAGCCCGGGACAGGGGTCCACTGAAGCTTTCTTT.

The J gene is TRBJ1-1, the V gene TRBV28; TRBD1 agrees at 8 bases. The J segment lost 3 bases and the V segment lost 8 bases, leaving 5 bases of the junction unmatched. CDR1 is MDHEN, CDR2 SYDVKM, per germline. This CDR3 contains 13 residues. The CDR3 nucleotides are TGTGCCAGCCAGGGACAGGTAGACACTGAAGCTTTCTTT. Its protein is CASQGQVDTEAFF.

The chain joins TRBV7-2 to TRBJ2-7, with D perhaps matching TRBD2 (7 bases). Deletions cut 4 bases from V and 7 bases from J, with 17 bases between. The germline V gene has CDR1 SGHTA and CDR2 FQGNSA. CDR3 length equals 14 residues. CDR3 residues: CASSWGGGLGEQYF. The CDR3 DNA reads TGTGCCAGCAGCTGGGGAGGGGGGTTAGGGGAGCAGTACTTC.

CDR3 in amino acids: CASSITNTGELFF. DNA for the CDR3: TGTGCCAGCAGCATTACGAACACCGGGGAGCTGTTTTTT. The chain employs TRBV5-6 and TRBJ2-2, with D hard to call. V shed 4 bases and J shed 0 bases, with 4 bases lying between them. Germline loops: CDR1 SGHDT, CDR2 YYEEEE. CDR3 length: 13 residues. The entire variable domain, with the rest obtained from reference TRBV5-6 and TRBJ2-2, is as follows: DAGVTQSPTHLIKTRGQQVTLRCSPKSGHDTVSWYQQALGQGPQFIFQYYEEEERQRGNFPDRFSGHQFPNYSSELNVNALLLGDSALYLCASSITNTGELFFGEGSRLTVL.

This chain connects TRBV7-9 to TRBJ1-4, with unresolved D. Trimming shortened V by 5 bases and J by 4 bases, and 11 bases separated the two germline ends. The length of the CDR3 is 14 residues. Germline V CDR1 and CDR2: SEHNR, FQNEAQ (reference sequence). The CDR3 DNA sequence: TGTGCCAGCAGCCCGCGACGGAGTAATGAAAAACTGTTTTTT. Translated, it gives CASSPRRSNEKLFF.

This chain joins TRBV27 and TRBJ1-6, with 8 nucleotides matching TRBD1. Looked up from germline, CDR1 is MNHEY and CDR2 is SMNVEV (reference sequence). The CDR3 is 14 amino acids. With 5 bases clipped from V and 7 bases from J, the junction kept 4 bases outside the gene matches. CDR3 sequence reads: CASSPDRENSPLHF. CDR3 DNA sequence: TGTGCCAGCAGTCCGGACAGGGAAAATTCACCCCTCCACTTT.

This clone has just a few counts. J is TRBJ2-7 and V is TRBV27, with 9 bases fitting TRBD1. Germline V CDR1 and CDR2: MNHEY, SMNVEV (reference sequence). V lost 2 bases and J lost 10; bases outside the gene matches: 6. The CDR3 is made up of 13 amino acids. CDR3 sequence reads: CASSLTADRGQYF. CDR3 nucleotides: TGTGCCAGCAGTTTAACGGCGGACAGGGGCCAGTACTTC.

The rearrangement uses TRBV5-1 and TRBJ1-4; 7 nucleotides align to TRBD1. CDR3 size: 17 residues. Germline-derived CDR1 and CDR2 are SGHRS and YFSETQ. V lost 4 bases to trimming and J lost 8 bases; unmatched junction nucleotides: 17. For the CDR3, the DNA is TGCGCCAGCAGCCACGGTCCGACCGGACAGGCAGGAGAAAAACTGTTTTTT. The encoded protein is CASSHGPTGQAGEKLFF.

The chain has TRBV11-2 and TRBJ1-5; D may be TRBD1 (6 bases). The V end lost 0 bases, the J end lost 6 bases, and 9 bases lay between the germline ends. CDR3 length equals 14 residues. Looked up from germline, CDR1 is SGHAT and CDR2 is FQNNGV. CDR3 coding DNA: TGTGCCAGCAGCTTAGACAGGGGTTTTCAGCCCCAGCATTTT. This sequence encodes CASSLDRGFQPQHF.

The V and J genes are TRBV9 and TRBJ2-3, with 9 nucleotides matching TRBD1. The CDR3 contains 15 residues. J gave up 1 base and V 3 bases, and 3 bases lay outside the gene matches. CDR1 is SGDLS, CDR2 YYNGEE, per germline. CDR3 DNA: TGTGCCAGCAGCGCCCGGACAGGGGGCACAGATACGCAGTATTTT. It yields the protein CASSARTGGTDTQYF. The full variable domain, completed using reference TRBV9 and TRBJ2-3, is DSGVTQTPKHLITATGQRVTLRCSPRSGDLSVYWYQQSLDQGLQFLIQYYNGEERAKGNILERFSAQQFPDLHSELNLSSLELGDSALYFCASSARTGGTDTQYFGPGTRLTVL.

This chain uses TRBV6-1 with TRBJ2-7, with D possibly TRBD2 on 6 matching bases. V was pared by 6 bases and J by 0 bases, with 12 bases between. Germline CDR1 and CDR2: MNHNS and SASEGT. The CDR3 consists of 14 residues. The CDR3 is CASSRDGSSYEQYF. Here the CDR3 DNA reads TGTGCCAGCAGCCGGGACGGGAGCTCCTACGAGCAGTACTTC.

To note about this clone: A far larger clone differs by one base, so this is likely a read error. Other DNA sequences in this sample translate to the same CDR3. The rearrangement uses TRBV4-1 and TRBJ1-1; 7 bases fit TRBD1. Germline V lookup: CDR1 MGHRA, CDR2 YSYEKL. The CDR3 loop spans 15 amino acids. V lost 4 bases, J lost 1 base, and 6 bases stayed unmatched. CDR3: CASSPVGTANTEAFF. CDR3 DNA: TGCGCCAGCAGCCCTGTTGGGACAGCGAACACTGAAGCTTTCTTT.

The chain joins TRBV28 to TRBJ1-2; 7 bases agree with TRBD1. The CDR3 is made up of 11 amino acids. The junction had 2 bases not matched to a gene; V was cut back by 11 bases and J by 2 bases. Germline CDR1 reads MDHEN; CDR2 reads SYDVKM. The CDR3 DNA reads as TGTGCCTCACAGGGGAACTATGGCTACACCTTC. Residues: CASQGNYGYTF.

CDR3 DNA sequence: TGTGCCAGTAGTATGGCGGTTGATCAGCCCCAGCATTTT. Translation: CASSMAVDQPQHF. This rearrangement joins TRBV19 to TRBJ1-5; no clear D gene. The V gene's germline CDR1 is LNHDA and CDR2 SQIVND (reference sequence). The V end was cut by 3 bases, the J end by 5 bases, with 8 bases between. This CDR3 comprises 13 residues.

V usage is TRBV9 and J usage is TRBJ2-7, with 9 positions matching TRBD1. The V and J ends lost 3 bases and 0 bases, in that order; junction bases with no gene match: 1. The germline CDR1 and CDR2 sequences are SGDLS and YYNGEE. This CDR3 region has 14 residues. CDR3 DNA: TGTGCCAGCAGCGAGGACAGGGGCTCCTACGAGCAGTACTTC. Its protein is CASSEDRGSYEQYF.

This chain joins TRBV28 and TRBJ1-2, with TRBD1 as a possible D gene (5 bases). The V and J ends lost 4 bases and 1 base respectively, with 10 bases between them. The CDR3 spans 14 residues. Germline V gene lookup returns CDR1 MDHEN and CDR2 SYDVKM. CDR3 bases: TGTGCCAGCAGTTACGGACAAAATAACTATGGCTACACCTTC. Amino acid sequence: CASSYGQNNYGYTF.